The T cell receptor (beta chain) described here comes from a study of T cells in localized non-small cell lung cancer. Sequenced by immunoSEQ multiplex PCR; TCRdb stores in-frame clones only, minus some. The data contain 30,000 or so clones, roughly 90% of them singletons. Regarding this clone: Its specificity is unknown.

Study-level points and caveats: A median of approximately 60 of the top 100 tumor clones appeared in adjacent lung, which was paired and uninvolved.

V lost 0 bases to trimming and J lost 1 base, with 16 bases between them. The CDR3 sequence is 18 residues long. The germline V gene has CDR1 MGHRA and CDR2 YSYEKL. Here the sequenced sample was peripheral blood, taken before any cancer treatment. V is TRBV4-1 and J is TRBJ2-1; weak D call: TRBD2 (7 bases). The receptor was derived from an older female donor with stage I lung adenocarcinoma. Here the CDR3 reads CASSQDPGGSLSYNEQFF. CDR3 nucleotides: TGCGCCAGCAGCCAAGATCCGGGGGGCAGCCTGTCCTACAATGAGCAGTTCTTC.